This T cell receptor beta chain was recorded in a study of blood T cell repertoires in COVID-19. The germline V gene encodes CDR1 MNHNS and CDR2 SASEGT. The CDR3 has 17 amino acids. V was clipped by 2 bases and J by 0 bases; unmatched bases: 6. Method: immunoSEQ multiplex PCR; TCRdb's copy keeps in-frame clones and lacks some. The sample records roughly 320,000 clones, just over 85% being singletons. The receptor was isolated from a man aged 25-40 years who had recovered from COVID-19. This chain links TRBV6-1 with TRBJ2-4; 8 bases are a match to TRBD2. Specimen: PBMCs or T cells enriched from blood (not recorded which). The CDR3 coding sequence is TGTGCCAGCAGTGAACCCCTAGCGGGCAGAGCCAAAAACATTCAGTACTTC. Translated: CASSEPLAGRAKNIQYF.